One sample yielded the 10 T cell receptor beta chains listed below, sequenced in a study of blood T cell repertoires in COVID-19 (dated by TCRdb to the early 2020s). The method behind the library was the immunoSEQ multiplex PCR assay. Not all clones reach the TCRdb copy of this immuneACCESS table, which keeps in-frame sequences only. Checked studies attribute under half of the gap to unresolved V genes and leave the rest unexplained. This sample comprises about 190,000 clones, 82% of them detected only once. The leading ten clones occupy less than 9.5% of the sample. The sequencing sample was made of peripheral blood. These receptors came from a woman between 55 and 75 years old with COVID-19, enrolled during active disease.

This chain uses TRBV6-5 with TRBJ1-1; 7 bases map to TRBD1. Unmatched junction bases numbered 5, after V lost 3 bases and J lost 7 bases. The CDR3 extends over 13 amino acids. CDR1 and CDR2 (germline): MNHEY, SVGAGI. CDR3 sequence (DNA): TGTGCCAGCAGTTATAGACAGGGCCATGAAGCTTTCTTT. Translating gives CASSYRQGHEAFF.

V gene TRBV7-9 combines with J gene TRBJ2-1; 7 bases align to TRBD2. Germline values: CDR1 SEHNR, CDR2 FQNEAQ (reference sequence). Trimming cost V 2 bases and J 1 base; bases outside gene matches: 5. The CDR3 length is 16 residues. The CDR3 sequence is CASSLSLADSYNEQFF. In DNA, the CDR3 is TGTGCCAGCAGCTTAAGCCTAGCGGATTCCTACAATGAGCAGTTCTTC.

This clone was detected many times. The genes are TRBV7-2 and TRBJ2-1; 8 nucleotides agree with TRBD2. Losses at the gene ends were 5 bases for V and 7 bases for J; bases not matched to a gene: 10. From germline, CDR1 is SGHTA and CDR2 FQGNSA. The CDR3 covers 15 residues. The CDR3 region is CASSRTSYNSNEQFF. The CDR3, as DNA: TGTGCCAGCAGCCGGACTAGCTATAATTCGAATGAGCAGTTCTTC.

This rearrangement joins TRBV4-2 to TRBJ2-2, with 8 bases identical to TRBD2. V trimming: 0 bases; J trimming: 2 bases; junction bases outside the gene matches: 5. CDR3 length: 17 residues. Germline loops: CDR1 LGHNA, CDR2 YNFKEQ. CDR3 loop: CASSQDPRGGNTGELFF. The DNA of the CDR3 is TGTGCCAGCAGCCAAGACCCCCGGGGGGGCAACACCGGGGAGCTGTTTTTT.

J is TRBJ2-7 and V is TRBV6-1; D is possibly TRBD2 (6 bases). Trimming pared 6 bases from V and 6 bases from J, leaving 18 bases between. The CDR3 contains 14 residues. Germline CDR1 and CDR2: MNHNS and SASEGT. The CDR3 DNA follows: TGTGCCAGCAGCCCCCGCGCCGGGACTTCCGAGCAGTACTTC. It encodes CASSPRAGTSEQYF.

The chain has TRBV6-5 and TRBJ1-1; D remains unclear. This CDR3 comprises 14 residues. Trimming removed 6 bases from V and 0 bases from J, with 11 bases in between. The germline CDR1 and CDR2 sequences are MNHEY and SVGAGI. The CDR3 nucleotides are TGTGCCAGCAGCGCACCTAGCATGAACACTGAAGCTTTCTTT. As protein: CASSAPSMNTEAFF.

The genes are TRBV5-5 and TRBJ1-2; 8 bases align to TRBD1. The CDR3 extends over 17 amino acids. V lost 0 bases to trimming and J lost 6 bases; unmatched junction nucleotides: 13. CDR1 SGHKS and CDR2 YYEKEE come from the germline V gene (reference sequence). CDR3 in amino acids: CASSLEVGTGFSDGYTF. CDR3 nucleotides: TGTGCCAGCAGCTTGGAAGTTGGGACAGGATTTTCGGATGGCTACACCTTC. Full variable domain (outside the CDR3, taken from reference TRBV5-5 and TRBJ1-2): DAGVTQSPTHLIKTRGQQVTLRCSPISGHKSVSWYQQVLGQGPQFIFQYYEKEERGRGNFPDRFSARQFPNYSSELNVNALLLGDSALYLCASSLEVGTGFSDGYTFGSGTRLTVV.

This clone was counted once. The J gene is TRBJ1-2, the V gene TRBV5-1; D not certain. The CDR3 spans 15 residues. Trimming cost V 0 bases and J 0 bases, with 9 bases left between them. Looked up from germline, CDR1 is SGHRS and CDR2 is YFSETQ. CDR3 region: CASSLAQKSNYGYTF. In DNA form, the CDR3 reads TGCGCCAGCAGCTTGGCTCAGAAATCTAACTATGGCTACACCTTC.

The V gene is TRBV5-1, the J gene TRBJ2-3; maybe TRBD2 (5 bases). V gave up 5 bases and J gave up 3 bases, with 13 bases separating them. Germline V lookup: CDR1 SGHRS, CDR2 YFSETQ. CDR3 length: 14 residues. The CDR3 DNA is TGCGCCAGCAGACTAGAAGTGGGTACAGATACGCAGTATTTT. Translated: CASRLEVGTDTQYF.

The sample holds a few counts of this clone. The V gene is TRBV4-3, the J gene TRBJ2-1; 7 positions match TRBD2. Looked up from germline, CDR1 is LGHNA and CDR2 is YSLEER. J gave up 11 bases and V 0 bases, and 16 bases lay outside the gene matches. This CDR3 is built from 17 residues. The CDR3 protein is CASSQDYQLAARVKQFF. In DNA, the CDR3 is TGCGCCAGCAGCCAAGACTATCAGCTAGCGGCCCGGGTAAAGCAGTTCTTC.